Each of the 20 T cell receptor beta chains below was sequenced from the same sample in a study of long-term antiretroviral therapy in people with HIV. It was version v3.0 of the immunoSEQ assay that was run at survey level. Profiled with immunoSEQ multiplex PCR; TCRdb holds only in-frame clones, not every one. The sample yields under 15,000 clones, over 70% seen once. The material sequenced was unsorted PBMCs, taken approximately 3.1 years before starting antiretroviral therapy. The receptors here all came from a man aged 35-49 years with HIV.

The CDR3 protein is CASSVSMIWTEAFF. Written as DNA, the CDR3 is TGTGCCAGCAGCGTATCAATGATATGGACTGAAGCTTTCTTT. This chain links TRBV9 with TRBJ1-1; no clear D gene. CDR3 length equals 14 residues. CDR1 is SGDLS and CDR2 is YYNGEE in the germline V gene. V shed 1 base and J shed 5 bases, with 12 bases lying between them.

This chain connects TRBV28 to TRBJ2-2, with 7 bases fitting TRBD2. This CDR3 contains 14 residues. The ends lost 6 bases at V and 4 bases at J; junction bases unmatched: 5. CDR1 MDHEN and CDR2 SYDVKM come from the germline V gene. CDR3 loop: CASSRSGTTGELFF. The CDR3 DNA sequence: TGTGCCAGCAGCAGGAGCGGGACCACCGGGGAGCTGTTTTTT.

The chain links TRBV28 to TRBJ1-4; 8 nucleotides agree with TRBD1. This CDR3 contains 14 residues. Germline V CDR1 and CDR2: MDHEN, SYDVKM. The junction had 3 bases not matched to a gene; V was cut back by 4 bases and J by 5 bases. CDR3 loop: CASSSQGENEKLFF. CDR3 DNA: TGTGCCAGCAGTTCACAGGGGGAGAATGAAAAACTGTTTTTT.

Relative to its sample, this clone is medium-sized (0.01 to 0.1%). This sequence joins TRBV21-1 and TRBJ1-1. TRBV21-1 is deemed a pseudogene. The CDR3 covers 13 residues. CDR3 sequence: CASIHSWGTEAFF. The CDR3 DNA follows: TGTGCCAGCATCCATAGTTGGGGCACTGAAGCTTTCTTT.

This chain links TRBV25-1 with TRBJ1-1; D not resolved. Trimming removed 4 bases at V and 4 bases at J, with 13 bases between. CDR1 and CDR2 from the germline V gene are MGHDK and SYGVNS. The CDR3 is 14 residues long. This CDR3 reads CASSVVSRSTEAFF. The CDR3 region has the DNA TGTGCCAGCAGTGTGGTTTCGAGGAGCACTGAAGCTTTCTTT.

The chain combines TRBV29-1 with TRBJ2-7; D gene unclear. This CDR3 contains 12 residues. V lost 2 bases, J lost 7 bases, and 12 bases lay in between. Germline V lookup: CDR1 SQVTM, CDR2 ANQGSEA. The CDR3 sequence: CSVESVGYEQYF. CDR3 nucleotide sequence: TGCAGCGTTGAATCCGTGGGGTATGAGCAGTACTTC.

CDR3 sequence reads: CASSWEGDTQYF. The CDR3 DNA sequence: TGTGCCAGCAGCTGGGAGGGCGATACGCAGTATTTT. The chain is built from TRBV7-9 and TRBJ2-3; 7 bases are a match to TRBD2. The CDR3 has 12 residues. Germline V CDR1 and CDR2: SEHNR, FQNEAQ (reference sequence). The trim removed 4 bases at V and 6 bases at J, leaving 1 base unmatched.

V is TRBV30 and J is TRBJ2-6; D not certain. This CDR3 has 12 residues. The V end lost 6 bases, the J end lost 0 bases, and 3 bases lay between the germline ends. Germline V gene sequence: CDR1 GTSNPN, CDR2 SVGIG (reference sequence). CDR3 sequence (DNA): TGTGCCTGCATCTCTGGGGCCAACGTCCTGACTTTC. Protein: CACISGANVLTF.

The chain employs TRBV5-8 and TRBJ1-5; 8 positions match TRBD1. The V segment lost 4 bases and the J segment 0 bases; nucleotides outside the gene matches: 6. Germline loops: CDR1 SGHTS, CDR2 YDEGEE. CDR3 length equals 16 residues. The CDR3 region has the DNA TGTGCCAGCAGCCAGGGGACAGGCTTTAGCAATCAGCCCCAGCATTTT. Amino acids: CASSQGTGFSNQPQHF.

The CDR3 nucleotides are TGTGCCATCAGCGCCGGCAGCGAGCAGTACTTC. It is translated as CAISAGSEQYF. This sequence joins TRBV10-3 and TRBJ2-7; D not resolved. The CDR3 loop spans 11 amino acids. The V end was cut by 6 bases, the J end by 6 bases, with 9 bases between. The germline V gene encodes CDR1 ENHRY and CDR2 SYGVKD.

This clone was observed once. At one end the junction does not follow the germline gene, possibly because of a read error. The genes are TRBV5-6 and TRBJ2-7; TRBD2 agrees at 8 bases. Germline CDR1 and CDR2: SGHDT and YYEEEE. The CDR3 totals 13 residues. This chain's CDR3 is CASSWVSRGGWDF. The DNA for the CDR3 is TGTGCCAGCAGCTGGGTTAGTCGGGGGGGTTGGGACTTC.

The CDR3 DNA follows: TGTGCCAGCAGCCCCTTTCAGGGGAGCTACGAGCAGTACTTC. This gives the protein CASSPFQGSYEQYF. The chain links TRBV11-1 to TRBJ2-7; possibly TRBD1 for D (6 bases). This CDR3 is built from 14 residues. V was pared by 5 bases and J by 3 bases, with 14 bases between. Germline loops: CDR1 SGHAT, CDR2 FQDESV (reference sequence).

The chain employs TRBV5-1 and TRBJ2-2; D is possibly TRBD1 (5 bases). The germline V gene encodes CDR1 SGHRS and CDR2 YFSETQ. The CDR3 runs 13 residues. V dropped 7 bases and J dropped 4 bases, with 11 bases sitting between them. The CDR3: CASHSGPTGELFF. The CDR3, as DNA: TGCGCCAGCCATTCAGGGCCCACCGGGGAGCTGTTTTTT.

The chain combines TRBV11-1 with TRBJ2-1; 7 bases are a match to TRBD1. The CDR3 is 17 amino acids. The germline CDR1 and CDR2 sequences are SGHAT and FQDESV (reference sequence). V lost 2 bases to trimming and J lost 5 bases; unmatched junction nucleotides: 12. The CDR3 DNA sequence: TGTGCCAGCAGCTTACGAAGGGGGCGGTTAGCTGACAATGAGCAGTTCTTC. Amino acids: CASSLRRGRLADNEQFF.

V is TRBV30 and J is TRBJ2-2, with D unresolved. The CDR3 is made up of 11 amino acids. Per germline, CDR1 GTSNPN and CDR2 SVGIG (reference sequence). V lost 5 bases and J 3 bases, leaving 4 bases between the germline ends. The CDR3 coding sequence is TGTGCCTGGGGCTACACCGGGGAGCTGTTTTTT. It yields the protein CAWGYTGELFF.

DNA for the CDR3: TGTGCCAGCATGGGACAGAAGACCCCCTACGAGCAGTACTTC. The encoded protein is CASMGQKTPYEQYF. This sequence joins TRBV6-6 and TRBJ2-7, with TRBD1 identical over 7 bases. V lost 7 bases and J lost 2; bases outside the gene matches: 8. This CDR3 contains 14 residues. CDR1 is MNHNY and CDR2 is SVGAGI in the germline V gene (reference sequence).

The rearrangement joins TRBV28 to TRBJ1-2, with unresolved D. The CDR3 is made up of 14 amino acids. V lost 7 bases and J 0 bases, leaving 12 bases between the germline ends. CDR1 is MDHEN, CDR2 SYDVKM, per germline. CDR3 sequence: CASIPEGSNYGYTF. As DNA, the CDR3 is TGTGCCAGCATACCCGAGGGTTCTAACTATGGCTACACCTTC.

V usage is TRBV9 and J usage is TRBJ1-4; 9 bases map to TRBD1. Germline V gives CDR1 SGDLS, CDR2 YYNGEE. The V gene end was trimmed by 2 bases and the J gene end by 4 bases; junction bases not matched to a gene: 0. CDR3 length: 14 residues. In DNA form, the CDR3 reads TGTGCCAGCAGCGTGACAGGGGGTAATGAAAAACTGTTTTTT. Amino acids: CASSVTGGNEKLFF.

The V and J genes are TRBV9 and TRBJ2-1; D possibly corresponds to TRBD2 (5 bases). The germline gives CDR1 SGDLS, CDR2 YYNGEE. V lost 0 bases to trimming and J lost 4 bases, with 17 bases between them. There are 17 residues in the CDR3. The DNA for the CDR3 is TGTGCCAGCAGCGTAGATGGAACTAGTAATTATTACAATGAGCAGTTCTTC. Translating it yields CASSVDGTSNYYNEQFF.

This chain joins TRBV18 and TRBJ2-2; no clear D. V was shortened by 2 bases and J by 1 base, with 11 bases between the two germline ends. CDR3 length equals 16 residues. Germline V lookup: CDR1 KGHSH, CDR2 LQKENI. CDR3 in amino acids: CASSPISSRNTGELFF. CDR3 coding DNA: TGTGCCAGCTCACCAATATCATCCAGGAACACCGGGGAGCTGTTTTTT.